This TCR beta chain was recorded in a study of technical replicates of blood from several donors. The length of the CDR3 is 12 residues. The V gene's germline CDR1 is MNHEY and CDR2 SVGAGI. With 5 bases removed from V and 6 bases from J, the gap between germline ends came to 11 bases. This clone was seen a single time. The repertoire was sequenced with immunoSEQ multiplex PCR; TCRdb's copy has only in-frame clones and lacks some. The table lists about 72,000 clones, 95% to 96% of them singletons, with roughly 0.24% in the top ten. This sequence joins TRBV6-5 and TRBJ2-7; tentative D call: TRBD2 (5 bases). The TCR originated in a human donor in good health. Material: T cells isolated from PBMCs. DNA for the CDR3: TGTGCCAGCAGTCGCCCTACTAGCGAGCAGTACTTC. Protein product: CASSRPTSEQYF.